This T cell receptor beta chain was recorded in a study of identical twins. Whole-study results and caveats: Sharing of beta out-of-frame sequences by twins showed a weaker excess. Abundant beta clonotypes from cord blood bore fewer insertions; memory repertoires lacked this pattern.

The germline V gene encodes CDR1 KGHDR and CDR2 SFDVKD. Unmatched junction bases numbered 1, after V lost 3 bases and J lost 2 bases. The CDR3 has 15 amino acids. To note about this clonotype: Its target is not known.

TCRdb re-derived calls from the 5' RACE reads in MiXCR, one entry per CDR3 protein. The sample has hundreds of thousands of distinct CDR3 sequences, approximately 13% seen once; the top ten hold roughly 1.5%. These data were also filed under a second study, of yellow fever vaccine responses in identical twins.

The sample consisted of PBMCs. The V call is TRBV24-1, the J call TRBJ2-1; 9 nucleotides line up with TRBD2. The TCR comes from a woman younger than 35 in good health. The CDR3 is CATSDPSGTYNEQFF. The CDR3 nucleotides read TGTGCCACCAGTGATCCTAGCGGGACCTACAATGAGCAGTTCTTC.